This T cell receptor (beta chain) is drawn from a study of response to subunit inactivated influenza vaccine. The sample holds a few counts of this clonotype. TCRdb re-derived calls from the RT-PCR reads in MiXCR, one entry per CDR3 protein. In the table there are about 570,000 distinct CDR3 sequences, about 10% of which are singletons. This CDR3 is 14 amino acids long. Germline V lookup: CDR1 SGHAT, CDR2 FQNNGV. Trimming took off 10 bases at V and 3 bases at J, with 19 bases between the two ends. This same sample was also taken into another study, of T cells expressing NK-cell markers. That investigation notes: The authors generated TCR beta cDNA through 5'RACE template switching with UMIs. An anti-gamma-delta TCR antibody restricted sorting to alpha-beta TCR T cells in several experiments. About six donors carried dominant NKG2C+ clonotypes that made up about 1.0-7.0% of their CD8+ T cells. Several donors' CD3+CD56-NKG2C+ cells were dominated by the same clonotypes. There remained a lack of clarity about HCMV specificity of expanded NKG2C+ T cell clones.

The chain links TRBV11-2 to TRBJ2-7; the D gene is possibly TRBD1 (5 bases). The receptor's source is a man aged 50 to 59 who received an inactivated influenza vaccine. The sequencing here drew on PBMCs from blood, taken on the day of vaccination. The CDR3 spells CATAPGRVIYEQYF. The CDR3 DNA is TGTGCCACCGCGCCGGGCAGGGTGATCTACGAGCAGTACTTC.